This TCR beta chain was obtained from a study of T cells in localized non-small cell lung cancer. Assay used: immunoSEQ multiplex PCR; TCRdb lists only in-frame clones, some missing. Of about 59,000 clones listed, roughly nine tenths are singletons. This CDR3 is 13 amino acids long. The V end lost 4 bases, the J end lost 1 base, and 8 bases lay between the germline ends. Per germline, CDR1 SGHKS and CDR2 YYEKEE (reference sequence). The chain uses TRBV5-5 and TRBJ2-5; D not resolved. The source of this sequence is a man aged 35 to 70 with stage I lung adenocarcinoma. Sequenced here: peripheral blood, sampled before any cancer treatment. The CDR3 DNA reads TGTGCCAGCAGCCGCCCTTTCCAAGAGACCCAGTACTTC. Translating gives CASSRPFQETQYF.